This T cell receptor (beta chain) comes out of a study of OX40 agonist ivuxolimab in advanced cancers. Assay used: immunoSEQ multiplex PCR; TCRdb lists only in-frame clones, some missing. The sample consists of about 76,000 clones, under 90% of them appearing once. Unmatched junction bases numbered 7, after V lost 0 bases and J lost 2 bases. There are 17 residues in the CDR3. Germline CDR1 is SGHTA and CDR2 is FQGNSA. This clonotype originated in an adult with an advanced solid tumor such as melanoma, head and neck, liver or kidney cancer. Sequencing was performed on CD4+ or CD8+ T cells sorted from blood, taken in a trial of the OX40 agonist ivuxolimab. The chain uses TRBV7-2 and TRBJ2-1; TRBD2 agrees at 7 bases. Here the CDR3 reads CASSLAFGGGAYNEQFF. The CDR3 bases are TGTGCCAGCAGCTTAGCGTTTGGGGGGGGAGCCTACAATGAGCAGTTCTTC. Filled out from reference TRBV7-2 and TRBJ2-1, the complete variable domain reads GAGVSQSPSNKVTEKGKDVELRCDPISGHTALYWYRQSLGQGLEFLIYFQGNSAPDKSGLPSDRFSAERTGGSVSTLTIQRTQQEDSAVYLCASSLAFGGGAYNEQFFGPGTRLTVL.